The present T cell receptor (beta chain) was sequenced within a study of cytomegalovirus exposure and HLA in healthy donors. Study observations and caveats: The study assumed roughly uniform donor sequencing depth for presence/absence analyses. Earlier analysis looked at TCR beta V segments, and most were productive about 87% or about 30% of the time. TCR beta V- and J-gene trimming, according to a later analysis, was linked to a missense DCLRE1C variant. CMV serostatus was the sole immune exposure data available.

In regard to this clone: What it binds is not known.

V was clipped by 10 bases and J by 6 bases, with 22 bases between them. Germline loops: CDR1 LNHDA, CDR2 SQIVND (reference sequence). The CDR3 totals 15 residues. The PCR made use of 60 Vbeta and 13 Jbeta primers. Profiling relied on immunoSEQ multiplex PCR, and the TCRdb table lists in-frame clones only, not all of them. The sample yields 150,000 or so clones, more than 75% seen once. Sequencing was carried out using PBMCs. This clonotype originated in a woman aged 40 to 49 in good health and CMV-seropositive. The gene calls are TRBV19 and TRBJ2-1; tentative D call: TRBD2 (5 bases). The CDR3 region is CATSLTGSTINEQFF. The CDR3 DNA reads as TGTGCCACCTCCTTGACGGGATCTACAATCAATGAGCAGTTCTTC.